This TCR beta chain was obtained from a study of T cell changes during pregnancy in multiple sclerosis. V was pared by 4 bases and J by 3 bases, with 14 bases between. There are 14 residues in the CDR3. The germline gives CDR1 SGDLS, CDR2 YYNGEE. Sequencing used immunoSEQ multiplex PCR; TCRdb keeps in-frame clones, though not all of them. The data show tens of thousands of clones, around 90% seen once. The chain employs TRBV9 and TRBJ2-7; possible D gene TRBD1, 6 bases. The sequence derives from a female donor with multiple sclerosis, enrolled in a pregnancy study. Sequencing used peripheral blood, obtained in the second trimester of pregnancy. CDR3: CASSPRDTNYEQYF. The DNA for the CDR3 is TGTGCCAGCAGCCCCCGGGACACGAACTACGAGCAGTACTTC. The whole variable domain, remainder taken from reference TRBV9 and TRBJ2-7, is DSGVTQTPKHLITATGQRVTLRCSPRSGDLSVYWYQQSLDQGLQFLIQYYNGEERAKGNILERFSAQQFPDLHSELNLSSLELGDSALYFCASSPRDTNYEQYFGPGTRLTVT.